Included here is one T cell receptor beta chain sequence, with context. The V gene lost 4 bases and the J gene lost 1 base, with 10 bases spanning the gap. This CDR3 spans 14 amino acids. In germline, CDR1 is KGHSH, CDR2 LQKENI. Authors' analysis steps: Reference gene primer amplification gave nucleated cell count estimates. Produced via immunoSEQ multiplex PCR; TCRdb's table is partial and in-frame only. V and J calls and clone size come straight from that table; D and trimming were deduced from the DNA. The table includes approximately 290,000 clones, under 85% detected once. Patients of the Seattle cohort, enrolled during active infection, were followed longitudinally. These data belong to a study of blood T cell repertoires in COVID-19. Across the whole study: Samples came from the United States, Italy and Spain, spanning acute and convalescent COVID-19.

J is TRBJ1-1 and V is TRBV18; no definite D call. The sequencing input was peripheral blood. The TCR was taken from a human donor with COVID-19, enrolled during active disease. The donor label of this sample is uncertain. CDR3 in amino acids: CASSLYAENTEAFF. The CDR3 bases are TGTGCCAGCTCACTATACGCGGAGAACACTGAAGCTTTCTTT. Looking up the rest from reference TRBV18 and TRBJ1-1 gives the full variable domain: NAGVMQNPRHLVRRRGQEARLRCSPMKGHSHVYWYRQLPEEGLKFMVYLQKENIIDESGMPKERFSAEFPKEGPSILRIQQVVRGDSAAYFCASSLYAENTEAFFGQGTRLTVV.